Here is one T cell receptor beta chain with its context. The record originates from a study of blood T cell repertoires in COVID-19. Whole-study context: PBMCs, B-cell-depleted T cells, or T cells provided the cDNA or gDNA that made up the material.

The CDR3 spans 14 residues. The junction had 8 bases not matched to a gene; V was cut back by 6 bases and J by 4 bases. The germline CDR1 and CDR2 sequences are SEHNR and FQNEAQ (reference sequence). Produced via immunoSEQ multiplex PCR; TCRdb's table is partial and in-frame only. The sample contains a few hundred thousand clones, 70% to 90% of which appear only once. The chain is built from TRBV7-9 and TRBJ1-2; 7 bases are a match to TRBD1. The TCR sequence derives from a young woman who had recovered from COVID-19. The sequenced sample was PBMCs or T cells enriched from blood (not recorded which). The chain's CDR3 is CASRGPGTVYGYTF. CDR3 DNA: TGTGCCAGCAGAGGACCTGGGACAGTCTATGGCTACACCTTC.